This T cell receptor (beta chain) was profiled in a study of blood T cell repertoires in COVID-19. Original handling: Reference gene primer amplification gave estimated nucleated cell counts. Clones were sequenced by immunoSEQ multiplex PCR, and TCRdb holds only the in-frame ones, with some missing. The V and J calls and clone size were taken over from that table, and D and trimming were inferred from the DNA. Of about 190,000 clones listed, approximately 84% were seen once; the top ten hold 3.2%. The V and J ends lost 0 bases and 4 bases respectively, with 14 bases between them. Germline V gives CDR1 SGHRS, CDR2 YFSETQ. The CDR3 totals 16 residues. Allocation to cohorts depended on clinical history reported by the participants.

The sequence was obtained from a woman aged 30 to 39 who had recovered from COVID-19. The specimen was PBMCs or T cells enriched from blood (not recorded which). The V call is TRBV5-1, the J call TRBJ2-1, with D possibly being TRBD2 (6 bases). The CDR3 DNA reads as TGCGCCAGCAGCTTGGGAACGGGAGTGGGTTACAATGAGCAGTTCTTC. Translated: CASSLGTGVGYNEQFF.